This T cell receptor beta chain originates from a study of blood T cell repertoires in COVID-19. Study background: Samples representing acute and convalescent COVID-19 were sourced from the United States, Italy and Spain. PBMCs, B-cell-depleted T cells, or T cells were the source of the cDNA or gDNA that made up the material.

Original data processing: Reference gene primers were amplified, and this amplification served to estimate nucleated cell counts. Clones were sequenced by immunoSEQ multiplex PCR, and TCRdb holds only the in-frame ones, with some missing. The D gene and trimming were derived from the DNA, and the V and J assignments and clone size from that table. The sample includes roughly 150,000 clones, about 78% of them seen just once. Germline-derived CDR1 and CDR2 are SGHVS and FQNEAQ. The V end lost 5 bases, the J end lost 4 bases, and 8 bases lay between the germline ends. CDR3 length: 12 amino acids. The chain recombines TRBV7-8 with TRBJ2-5, with D maybe TRBD2 (5 bases). The material sequenced was peripheral blood. The TCR was taken from a man in his sixties who had recovered from COVID-19. CDR3 sequence reads: CASSVTTETQYF. The CDR3 DNA sequence: TGTGCCAGCAGCGTGACTACAGAGACCCAGTACTTC. Drawing the rest from reference TRBV7-8 and TRBJ2-5, the complete variable domain is GAGVSQSPRYKVAKRGQDVALRCDPISGHVSLFWYQQALGQGPEFLTYFQNEAQLDKSGLPSDRFFAERPEGSVSTLKIQRTQQEDSAVYLCASSVTTETQYFGPGTRLLVL.